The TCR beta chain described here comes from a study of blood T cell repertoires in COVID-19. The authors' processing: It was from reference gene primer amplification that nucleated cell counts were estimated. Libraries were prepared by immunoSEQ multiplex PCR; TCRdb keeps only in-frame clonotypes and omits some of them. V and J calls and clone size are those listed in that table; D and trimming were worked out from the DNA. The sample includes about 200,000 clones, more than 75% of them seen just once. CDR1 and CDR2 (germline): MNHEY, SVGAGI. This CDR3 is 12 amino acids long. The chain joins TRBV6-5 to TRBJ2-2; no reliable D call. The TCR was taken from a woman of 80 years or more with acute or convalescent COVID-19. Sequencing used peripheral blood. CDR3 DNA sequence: TGTGCTACAGCACCTCCTACCGGGGAGCTGTTTTTT. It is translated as CATAPPTGELFF.